The clone carrying this TCR beta chain was observed at least ten times. Its antigen is undetermined. The sample is drawn from a study of T cells in Graves' hyperthyroidism and ophthalmopathy. About the research overall: Peripheral blood was collected at initial diagnosis, before any treatment.

A roughly 9.3 ml volume of fresh peripheral blood provided the PBMCs. This CDR3 has 13 amino acids. V dropped 1 base and J dropped 5 bases, with 8 bases sitting between them. Germline V lookup: CDR1 SGHTA, CDR2 FQGNSA. Amplification of TCR beta CDR3 regions used RNA as the template. TCR CDR3 regions were first amplified by RT-PCR with HTBI primers. TCRdb ran MiXCR on the multiplex PCR reads and lists one entry per CDR3 protein. The table records around 720,000 distinct CDR3 sequences, 35% of them present only once. Study-level findings and limits: The blood repertoire included most of the expanded thyroid clonotypes above 0.001.

The specimen sequenced was blood. The receptor was derived from a woman between 40 and 55 years old with Graves' hyperthyroidism. The V and J genes are TRBV7-2 and TRBJ1-1; D remains ambiguous. This CDR3 is CASSLGVRTEAFF. The CDR3 nucleotides are TGTGCCAGCAGCTTAGGGGTCAGGACTGAAGCTTTCTTT.